Following are 7 T cell receptor beta chains from one sample sequenced in a study of T cells expressing NK-cell markers. TCRdb re-called the 5' RACE reads and catalogs CDR3 proteins one per entry, DNA excluded. The sample includes hundreds of thousands of distinct CDR3 sequences. Sequenced material: blood T cells: a sorted CD56 or NKG2C T cell subset, CD4+ or CD8+ T cells, or bulk PBMC T cells (not recorded which). The receptors were gathered from a man aged 18 to 69 in good health.

This chain connects TRBV11-2 to TRBJ2-5; TCRdb's D call of TRBD1 is untestable without DNA. From germline, CDR1 is SGHAT and CDR2 FQNNGV. CDR3 length equals 12 residues. CDR3 protein: CASSKSRLDQYF.

The chain couples TRBV3-1 to TRBJ2-4; the D gene TCRdb calls, TRBD1, cannot be checked with no DNA. Germline lookup yields CDR1 LGHDT and CDR2 YNNKEL (reference sequence). The CDR3 loop spans 15 amino acids. The CDR3 loop is CASSQTGTAKNIQYF.

V and J are TRBV27 and TRBJ1-5; TCRdb indicates TRBD1, and absent DNA this call remains unverified. The CDR3 runs to 13 residues. The germline CDR1 and CDR2 sequences are MNHEY and SMNVEV (reference sequence). The CDR3 protein is CASSPWRPQPQHF.

J is TRBJ1-2 and V is TRBV18; TCRdb gives TRBD1 as the D gene, but with no DNA this cannot be confirmed. This CDR3 is built from 13 residues. In germline, CDR1 is KGHSH, CDR2 LQKENI. This CDR3 reads CASSRPGGGDYTF.

The V gene is TRBV5-1, the J gene TRBJ1-1. Germline V gene sequence: CDR1 SGHRS, CDR2 YFSETQ. This CDR3 has 15 amino acids. The CDR3 spells CASSLVGTSHTEAFF.

This sequence joins TRBV7-9 and TRBJ2-7; lacking DNA, the TRBD1 call made by TCRdb goes unchecked. CDR1 is SEHNR and CDR2 is FQNEAQ in the germline V gene (reference sequence). This CDR3 is built from 15 residues. CDR3 sequence: CASSLAQAGVYEQYF.

This chain joins TRBV5-1 and TRBJ1-6; the TCRdb D gene call, TRBD1, has no DNA to confirm it. Germline V gene data show CDR1 as SGHRS and CDR2 as YFSETQ. This CDR3 comprises 19 residues. CDR3 sequence reads: CASSLRNSGGALANSPLHF.